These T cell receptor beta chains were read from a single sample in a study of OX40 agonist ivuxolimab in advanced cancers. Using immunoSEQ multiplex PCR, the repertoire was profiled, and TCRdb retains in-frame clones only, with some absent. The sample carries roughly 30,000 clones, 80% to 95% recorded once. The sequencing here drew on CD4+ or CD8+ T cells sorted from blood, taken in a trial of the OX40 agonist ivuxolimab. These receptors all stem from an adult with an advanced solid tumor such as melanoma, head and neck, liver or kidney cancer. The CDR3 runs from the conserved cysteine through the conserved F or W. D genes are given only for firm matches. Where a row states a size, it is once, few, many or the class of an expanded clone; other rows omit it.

CDR3 protein: CASGRGGDYQPQHF; CDR3 DNA: TGTGCCAGCGGACGGGGGGGGGATTATCAGCCCCAGCATTTT; clone size: -; CDR3 length: 14; J gene: TRBJ1-5; V gene: TRBV2; D gene: -
CDR3 protein: CSVQGANYGYTF; CDR3 DNA: TGCAGCGTTCAAGGGGCTAACTATGGCTACACCTTC; clone size: -; CDR3 length: 12; J gene: TRBJ1-2; V gene: TRBV29-1; D gene: -
CDR3 protein: CASSVEGTGDYGYTF; CDR3 DNA: TGTGCCAGCAGCGTAGAGGGGACAGGGGACTATGGCTACACCTTC; clone size: -; CDR3 length: 15; J gene: TRBJ1-2; V gene: TRBV9; D gene: TRBD1
CDR3 protein: CASGLDPRNEQFF; CDR3 DNA: TGTGCTAGTGGTTTGGACCCGAGAAATGAGCAGTTCTTC; clone size: -; CDR3 length: 13; J gene: TRBJ2-1; V gene: TRBV12-5; D gene: -
CDR3 protein: CASSVALGWNSPLHF; CDR3 DNA: TGTGCCAGCAGCGTAGCTCTAGGTTGGAATTCACCCCTCCACTTT; clone size: -; CDR3 length: 15; J gene: TRBJ1-6; V gene: TRBV9; D gene: -
CDR3 protein: CASSPFGGMAGVSYEQYF; CDR3 DNA: TGTGCCAGCAGCCCATTCGGGGGGATGGCGGGAGTCTCCTACGAGCAGTACTTC; clone size: -; CDR3 length: 18; J gene: TRBJ2-7; V gene: TRBV4-2; D gene: TRBD2
CDR3 protein: CASGEVNWITVDETQYF; CDR3 DNA: TGTGCTAGTGGTGAGGTCAACTGGATCACCGTCGACGAGACCCAGTACTTC; clone size: -; CDR3 length: 17; J gene: TRBJ2-5; V gene: TRBV12-5; D gene: -
CDR3 protein: CASRRRDRDANYGYTF; CDR3 DNA: TGTGCTAGTCGTCGTAGGGACAGGGATGCTAACTATGGCTACACCTTC; clone size: -; CDR3 length: 16; J gene: TRBJ1-2; V gene: TRBV12-5; D gene: TRBD1
CDR3 protein: CASSYNGGKTEAFF; CDR3 DNA: TGTGCCAGCAGTTACAATGGGGGAAAGACTGAAGCTTTCTTT; clone size: -; CDR3 length: 14; J gene: TRBJ1-1; V gene: TRBV27; D gene: -
CDR3 protein: CASSLEMGGSYEQYF; CDR3 DNA: TGTGCCAGCAGCTTAGAGATGGGCGGGTCCTACGAGCAGTACTTC; clone size: -; CDR3 length: 15; J gene: TRBJ2-7; V gene: TRBV7-1; D gene: -
CDR3 protein: CASSDDSNQPQHF; CDR3 DNA: TGTGCCAGCAGTGATGATAGCAATCAGCCCCAGCATTTT; clone size: -; CDR3 length: 13; J gene: TRBJ1-5; V gene: TRBV27; D gene: -
CDR3 protein: CASSISLLAGGRSETQYF; CDR3 DNA: TGTGCCAGTAGTATTTCCCTGCTAGCGGGGGGGAGATCGGAGACCCAGTACTTC; clone size: -; CDR3 length: 18; J gene: TRBJ2-5; V gene: TRBV19; D gene: TRBD2
CDR3 protein: CASGLGPGSGSEAFF; CDR3 DNA: TGTGCTAGTGGTTTGGGGCCAGGTTCGGGGAGTGAAGCTTTCTTT; clone size: -; CDR3 length: 15; J gene: TRBJ1-1; V gene: TRBV12-5; D gene: -
CDR3 protein: CASSLGQVSSPLHF; CDR3 DNA: TGTGCCAGCAGCTTGGGACAGGTGTCTTCACCCCTCCACTTT; clone size: large; CDR3 length: 14; J gene: TRBJ1-6; V gene: TRBV5-5; D gene: -
CDR3 protein: CSVALPTGTTNEKLFF; CDR3 DNA: TGCAGCGTTGCTCTCCCGACAGGCACGACTAATGAAAAACTGTTTTTT; clone size: -; CDR3 length: 16; J gene: TRBJ1-4; V gene: TRBV29-1; D gene: -
CDR3 protein: CASSVFNPDSNTEAFF; CDR3 DNA: TGTGCCAGTAGTGTTTTTAATCCCGACAGCAACACTGAAGCTTTCTTT; clone size: -; CDR3 length: 16; J gene: TRBJ1-1; V gene: TRBV19; D gene: -
CDR3 protein: CASSYNVGMNTEAFF; CDR3 DNA: TGTGCCAGCAGTTACAATGTGGGGATGAACACTGAAGCTTTCTTT; clone size: -; CDR3 length: 15; J gene: TRBJ1-1; V gene: TRBV6-5; D gene: -
CDR3 protein: CASSLGRDSLDPLHF; CDR3 DNA: TGTGCCAGCAGCTTAGGAAGGGACAGTCTCGATCCCCTCCACTTT; clone size: few; CDR3 length: 15; J gene: TRBJ1-6; V gene: TRBV7-3; D gene: TRBD1
CDR3 protein: CASSSETGWETQYF; CDR3 DNA: TGTGCCAGCAGCTCGGAGACAGGATGGGAGACCCAGTACTTC; clone size: -; CDR3 length: 14; J gene: TRBJ2-5; V gene: TRBV7-9; D gene: -
CDR3 protein: CASSLGDPAGGGASYNEQFF; CDR3 DNA: TGTGCCAGCAGTTTAGGGGATCCAGCGGGAGGGGGGGCGTCCTACAATGAGCAGTTCTTC; clone size: -; CDR3 length: 20; J gene: TRBJ2-1; V gene: TRBV27; D gene: TRBD2
CDR3 protein: CASGPGLAGSYEQYF; CDR3 DNA: TGTGCTAGTGGCCCCGGACTAGCGGGATCCTACGAGCAGTACTTC; clone size: -; CDR3 length: 15; J gene: TRBJ2-7; V gene: TRBV12-5; D gene: TRBD2
CDR3 protein: CASSRGYPYEQYF; CDR3 DNA: TGTGCCAGTAGTCGAGGATACCCCTACGAGCAGTACTTC; clone size: -; CDR3 length: 13; J gene: TRBJ2-7; V gene: TRBV19; D gene: -
CDR3 protein: CASRSGTGSGYTF; CDR3 DNA: TGTGCCAGCAGGTCCGGGACAGGGAGCGGCTACACCTTC; clone size: -; CDR3 length: 13; J gene: TRBJ1-2; V gene: TRBV6-6; D gene: TRBD1
CDR3 protein: CASTDGTGEFSDGYTF; CDR3 DNA: TGTGCCAGCACCGACGGGACAGGGGAGTTTTCGGATGGCTACACCTTC; clone size: -; CDR3 length: 16; J gene: TRBJ1-2; V gene: TRBV6-4; D gene: TRBD1
CDR3 protein: CASSQNQRGSYNSPLHF; CDR3 DNA: TGCGCCAGCAGTCAAAACCAAAGGGGCTCCTATAATTCACCCCTCCACTTT; clone size: -; CDR3 length: 17; J gene: TRBJ1-6; V gene: TRBV23-1; D gene: -
CDR3 protein: CASSLPGTSTGELFF; CDR3 DNA: TGTGCCAGCAGTCTCCCCGGAACATCCACCGGGGAGCTGTTTTTT; clone size: -; CDR3 length: 15; J gene: TRBJ2-2; V gene: TRBV28; D gene: -
CDR3 protein: CASSLNQDSAYEQYF; CDR3 DNA: TGTGCCAGCAGCTTGAATCAAGACAGCGCCTACGAGCAGTACTTC; clone size: few; CDR3 length: 15; J gene: TRBJ2-7; V gene: TRBV6-5; D gene: -
CDR3 protein: CASSLRPQRDTEAFF; CDR3 DNA: TGCGCCAGCAGCTTGAGGCCCCAGCGCGACACTGAAGCTTTCTTT; clone size: -; CDR3 length: 15; J gene: TRBJ1-1; V gene: TRBV5-1; D gene: -
CDR3 protein: CSVEDLAGELFF; CDR3 DNA: TGCAGCGTTGAGGATCTGGCCGGGGAGCTGTTTTTT; clone size: -; CDR3 length: 12; J gene: TRBJ2-2; V gene: TRBV29-1; D gene: -
CDR3 protein: CASSQERGGNRPQETQYF; CDR3 DNA: TGCGCCAGCAGCCAAGAAAGAGGAGGGAACAGGCCCCAGGAGACCCAGTACTTC; clone size: -; CDR3 length: 18; J gene: TRBJ2-5; V gene: TRBV4-3; D gene: -
CDR3 protein: CASSFGQTYEQYF; CDR3 DNA: TGTGCCAGCAGTTTTGGACAGACGTACGAGCAGTACTTC; clone size: -; CDR3 length: 13; J gene: TRBJ2-7; V gene: TRBV27; D gene: -
CDR3 protein: CASSPLMNTEAFF; CDR3 DNA: TGTGCCAGCTCACCCCTTATGAACACTGAAGCTTTCTTT; clone size: -; CDR3 length: 13; J gene: TRBJ1-1; V gene: TRBV18; D gene: -
CDR3 protein: CASRAQGNGILGNQPQHF; CDR3 DNA: TGTGCCAGCAGGGCTCAGGGAAATGGTATTCTGGGCAATCAGCCCCAGCATTTT; clone size: -; CDR3 length: 18; J gene: TRBJ1-5; V gene: TRBV2; D gene: -
CDR3 protein: CSVDGVDIYNEQFF; CDR3 DNA: TGCAGCGTTGATGGGGTGGACATCTACAATGAGCAGTTCTTC; clone size: -; CDR3 length: 14; J gene: TRBJ2-1; V gene: TRBV29-1; D gene: -
CDR3 protein: CAWSLDTSNQPQHF; CDR3 DNA: TGTGCCTGGAGCCTAGACACGAGCAATCAGCCCCAGCATTTT; clone size: -; CDR3 length: 14; J gene: TRBJ1-5; V gene: TRBV30; D gene: -
CDR3 protein: CASSLEQGSQETQYF; CDR3 DNA: TGTGCCAGCAGCTTAGAACAGGGGTCTCAAGAGACCCAGTACTTC; clone size: -; CDR3 length: 15; J gene: TRBJ2-5; V gene: TRBV7-9; D gene: TRBD1
CDR3 protein: CASRYRGLDQPQHF; CDR3 DNA: TGTGCCAGTAGATACAGGGGCCTTGATCAGCCCCAGCATTTT; clone size: -; CDR3 length: 14; J gene: TRBJ1-5; V gene: TRBV19; D gene: TRBD1
CDR3 protein: CASSYSSSGSADTQYF; CDR3 DNA: TGTGCCAGCAGTTACTCTAGTAGCGGGAGTGCAGATACGCAGTATTTT; clone size: -; CDR3 length: 16; J gene: TRBJ2-3; V gene: TRBV6-5; D gene: TRBD2
CDR3 protein: CAISAIRVSGGTDTQYF; CDR3 DNA: TGTGCCATCAGTGCCATCCGGGTTAGCGGAGGCACAGATACGCAGTATTTT; clone size: -; CDR3 length: 17; J gene: TRBJ2-3; V gene: TRBV10-3; D gene: -
CDR3 protein: CASSPGGTEAFF; CDR3 DNA: TGTGCCAGCAGCCCCGGAGGCACTGAAGCTTTCTTT; clone size: -; CDR3 length: 12; J gene: TRBJ1-1; V gene: TRBV7-6; D gene: -
CDR3 protein: CASSTDRASDEQYF; CDR3 DNA: TGTGCCAGCAGCACGGACAGGGCCTCGGACGAGCAGTACTTC; clone size: -; CDR3 length: 14; J gene: TRBJ2-7; V gene: TRBV6-5; D gene: TRBD1
CDR3 protein: CASSPLQRGPEKLFF; CDR3 DNA: TGCGCCAGCAGCCCTCTACAGCGAGGACCTGAAAAACTGTTTTTT; clone size: -; CDR3 length: 15; J gene: TRBJ1-4; V gene: TRBV4-1; D gene: -
CDR3 protein: CASSQGITYEQYF; CDR3 DNA: TGTGCCAGCAGTCAGGGAATAACCTACGAGCAGTACTTC; clone size: -; CDR3 length: 13; J gene: TRBJ2-7; V gene: TRBV6-1; D gene: -
CDR3 protein: CAGSAYLTGELFF; CDR3 DNA: TGTGCCGGCAGCGCCTATCTAACCGGGGAGCTGTTTTTT; clone size: -; CDR3 length: 13; J gene: TRBJ2-2; V gene: TRBV9; D gene: -
CDR3 protein: CATWQGRDLNKYTEAFF; CDR3 DNA: TGTGCCACCTGGCAGGGAAGGGACCTAAATAAGTACACTGAAGCTTTCTTT; clone size: -; CDR3 length: 17; J gene: TRBJ1-1; V gene: TRBV15; D gene: -
CDR3 protein: CASSTLPTSGRLLYEQYF; CDR3 DNA: TGTGCCAGCAGCACCCTACCGACTAGCGGGAGGCTTCTCTACGAGCAGTACTTC; clone size: once; CDR3 length: 18; J gene: TRBJ2-7; V gene: TRBV21-1; D gene: -